The 18 T cell receptor beta chains below come from one sample, sequenced in a study of tumor-infiltrating lymphocytes in localized non-small cell lung cancer. This table comes from immunoSEQ multiplex PCR, and its TCRdb copy is limited to in-frame clones, with some not included. The sample consists of 10,000 to 12,000 clones, 65% to 90% of them appearing once. The sample was uninvolved lung tissue not adjacent to the tumor. These receptors originate from a human donor with non-small cell lung cancer.

This chain joins TRBV7-9 and TRBJ2-1; D uncertain. The V end lost 2 bases, the J end lost 7 bases, and 15 bases lay between the germline ends. Looked up from germline, CDR1 is SEHNR and CDR2 is FQNEAQ (reference sequence). This CDR3 has 15 amino acids. DNA of the CDR3: TGTGCCAGCAGCTTAAAAGGTCCCGACGGGAATGAGCAGTTCTTC. Protein product: CASSLKGPDGNEQFF.

The chain employs TRBV14 and TRBJ1-2, with 7 bases matching TRBD1. This CDR3 is built from 15 residues. The junction had 7 bases not matched to a gene; V was cut back by 2 bases and J by 4 bases. Germline CDR1 is SGHDN and CDR2 is FVKESK. The chain's CDR3 is CASSQRTGGGYGYTF. The DNA of the CDR3 is TGTGCCAGCAGCCAACGGACAGGCGGTGGCTATGGCTACACCTTC.

The chain recombines TRBV9 with TRBJ1-1; a weak D match, TRBD1 (5 bases). Trimming left V 0 bases short and J 0 bases short, with 6 bases between. Per germline, CDR1 SGDLS and CDR2 YYNGEE. The CDR3 sequence is 14 residues long. For the CDR3, the DNA is TGTGCCAGCAGCGTAGAGACAGTGAACACTGAAGCTTTCTTT. This translates into CASSVETVNTEAFF. Based on the CDR3 plus reference TRBV9 and TRBJ1-1, the full variable domain is DSGVTQTPKHLITATGQRVTLRCSPRSGDLSVYWYQQSLDQGLQFLIQYYNGEERAKGNILERFSAQQFPDLHSELNLSSLELGDSALYFCASSVETVNTEAFFGQGTRLTVV.

V gene TRBV2 combines with J gene TRBJ1-5; D gene unclear. Trimming stripped 3 bases from V and 12 bases from J, with 9 bases between. Germline loops: CDR1 SNHLY, CDR2 FYNNEI. CDR3 length: 11 residues. The CDR3 spells CASSDSLLQHF. As DNA, the CDR3 is TGTGCCAGCAGTGATTCCCTTCTCCAGCATTTT.

The CDR3 protein is CASSGGTSGDTQYF. For the CDR3, the DNA is TGTGCCAGCAGCGGTGGAACTAGCGGAGATACGCAGTATTTT. The chain carries TRBV9 and TRBJ2-3, with TRBD2 identical over 8 bases. Germline V lookup: CDR1 SGDLS, CDR2 YYNGEE. The V segment lost 3 bases and the J segment 5 bases; nucleotides outside the gene matches: 5. The CDR3 has 14 amino acids.

The gene calls are TRBV30 and TRBJ2-7; 8 bases are shared with TRBD1. Germline V lookup: CDR1 GTSNPN, CDR2 SVGIG (reference sequence). V lost 3 bases and J lost 6; bases outside the gene matches: 4. CDR3 length: 12 amino acids. CDR3 in amino acids: CAWRAGGGEQYF. CDR3 DNA: TGTGCCTGGAGGGCAGGGGGCGGCGAGCAGTACTTC.

The chain recombines TRBV27 with TRBJ2-2; D is possibly TRBD1 or TRBD2 (5 bases each). The CDR3 runs to 15 residues. The ends were cut back, 6 bases at V and 1 base at J, with 12 bases in the middle. Germline loops: CDR1 MNHEY, CDR2 SMNVEV (reference sequence). CDR3 DNA sequence: TGTGCCAGCAGGCCCGGGGCCCTGAACACCGGGGAGCTGTTTTTT. Translated, it gives CASRPGALNTGELFF.

The rearrangement joins TRBV18 to TRBJ2-5, with D possibly being TRBD2 (6 bases). Germline CDR1 reads KGHSH; CDR2 reads LQKENI. This CDR3 has 15 residues. Trimming stripped 1 base from V and 2 bases from J, with 11 bases between. The CDR3 sequence is CASSPLAERQETQYF. As DNA, the CDR3 is TGTGCCAGCTCACCACTAGCGGAGAGGCAAGAGACCCAGTACTTC.

This chain connects TRBV5-8 to TRBJ2-3, with D maybe TRBD1 (6 bases). Trimming cost V 8 bases and J 2 bases, with 15 bases left between them. Germline V gives CDR1 SGHTS, CDR2 YDEGEE. This CDR3 region has 14 residues. The CDR3, as DNA: TGTGCCAGTCATTTTGGGGGACACACAGATACGCAGTATTTT. This codes for CASHFGGHTDTQYF.

The chain recombines TRBV7-9 with TRBJ2-7; TRBD2 is a possible D gene (5 bases). The V gene's germline CDR1 is SEHNR and CDR2 FQNEAQ (reference sequence). Trimming stripped 3 bases from V and 5 bases from J, with 8 bases between. This CDR3 is built from 12 residues. The CDR3, as DNA: TGTGCCAGCAGCTTCACGGGGAACGAGCAGTACTTC. Residues: CASSFTGNEQYF.

This chain links TRBV5-1 with TRBJ2-5; 8 nucleotides agree with TRBD2. This CDR3 contains 16 residues. Germline assignment: CDR1 SGHRS and CDR2 YFSETQ. Germline trimming cut 1 base from V and 2 bases from J; bases unmatched to any gene: 7. In nucleotides, the CDR3 is TGCGCCAGCAGCTTGAGGTTGACGGGGGGGCAAGAGACCCAGTACTTC. It encodes CASSLRLTGGQETQYF. Together with reference TRBV5-1 and TRBJ2-5, the CDR3 gives the full variable domain: KAGVTQTPRYLIKTRGQQVTLSCSPISGHRSVSWYQQTPGQGLQFLFEYFSETQRNKGNFPGRFSGRQFSNSRSEMNVSTLELGDSALYLCASSLRLTGGQETQYFGPGTRLLVL.

The chain combines TRBV5-1 with TRBJ1-1; D might be TRBD1 (5 bases). CDR3 length: 13 amino acids. Germline V lookup: CDR1 SGHRS, CDR2 YFSETQ. Trimming cost V 1 base and J 8 bases, with 12 bases left between them. The CDR3 DNA follows: TGCGCCAGCAGCTTGACCGACAGTCGCGAAGCTTTCTTT. Translating gives CASSLTDSREAFF.

The V gene is TRBV30, the J gene TRBJ2-3, with D perhaps TRBD2 (5 bases). Trimming stripped 0 bases from V and 2 bases from J, with 6 bases between. CDR3 size: 13 residues. Germline V gives CDR1 GTSNPN, CDR2 SVGIG (reference sequence). The CDR3 nucleotides are TGTGCCTGGAGTGTAGGACTCACAGATACGCAGTATTTT. Protein: CAWSVGLTDTQYF. The full variable domain, rest sourced from reference TRBV30 and TRBJ2-3, is SQTIHQWPATLVQPVGSPLSLECTVEGTSNPNLYWYRQAAGRGLQLLFYSVGIGQISSEVPQNLSASRPQDRQFILSSKKLLLSDSGFYLCAWSVGLTDTQYFGPGTRLTVL.

The J gene is TRBJ2-3, the V gene TRBV29-1; D is uncertain. V was trimmed by 7 bases and J by 1 base, leaving 15 bases between them. Germline V lookup: CDR1 SQVTM, CDR2 ANQGSEA. This CDR3 is 14 amino acids long. CDR3 residues: CSALTTFGTDTQYF. The CDR3 coding sequence is TGCAGCGCCCTGACCACGTTCGGCACAGATACGCAGTATTTT.

The V call is TRBV7-2, the J call TRBJ1-6, with D unclear. In germline, CDR1 is SGHTA, CDR2 FQGNSA. V was clipped by 3 bases and J by 1 base, with 7 bases between them. This CDR3 is built from 15 residues. The CDR3 is CASSFPGSYNSPLHF. CDR3 in DNA: TGTGCCAGCAGCTTTCCCGGGTCCTATAATTCACCCCTCCACTTT.

This chain connects TRBV11-2 to TRBJ2-6, with 10 bases that match TRBD1. Germline V CDR1 and CDR2: SGHAT, FQNNGV. The length of the CDR3 is 19 residues. J was trimmed by 4 bases and V by 2 bases; bases with no gene match: 11. The CDR3 DNA reads as TGTGCCAGCAGCTTATCCGGGACAGGGGTTCCGTTAGGGGCCAACGTCCTGACTTTC. The encoded protein is CASSLSGTGVPLGANVLTF.

V and J are TRBV5-5 and TRBJ1-5; no definite D call. This CDR3 has 15 amino acids. Trimming took off 4 bases at V and 2 bases at J, with 13 bases between the two ends. CDR1 is SGHKS and CDR2 is YYEKEE in the germline V gene (reference sequence). The CDR3 DNA follows: TGTGCCAGCAGCACCCAAGAGAGCGGCAATCAGCCCCAGCATTTT. This codes for CASSTQESGNQPQHF.

This chain uses TRBV6-6 with TRBJ1-4; 7 nucleotides match TRBD1. V shed 7 bases and J 13 bases; nucleotides not matched to a gene: 18. The CDR3 runs 15 residues. Germline V lookup: CDR1 MNHNY, CDR2 SVGAGI (reference sequence). The chain's CDR3 is CASTQGGTGGIRLFF. The CDR3, as DNA: TGTGCCAGCACCCAGGGGGGGACCGGGGGGATCAGACTGTTTTTT.